Listed here are 24 T cell receptor beta chains from one sample, sequenced in a study of blood T cell repertoires in COVID-19. Clones were read by immunoSEQ multiplex PCR, and TCRdb kept only the in-frame ones, dropping some. The profile shows fewer than 200,000 clones, around 82% of them singletons. The sequenced sample was peripheral blood. All receptors derive from a man aged 55 to 70 who had recovered from COVID-19.

This sequence joins TRBV7-3 and TRBJ1-1; D is undetermined. The CDR3 extends over 14 amino acids. With 5 bases removed from V and 3 bases from J, the gap between germline ends came to 13 bases. From germline, CDR1 is SGHTA and CDR2 FQGTGA. CDR3 sequence: CASSLGGIDTEAFF. CDR3 DNA: TGTGCCAGCAGCCTCGGAGGGATCGACACTGAAGCTTTCTTT.

This chain joins TRBV6-2 or TRBV6-3 and TRBJ2-2; D ambiguous. This CDR3 is 11 amino acids long. V was shortened by 2 bases and J by 8 bases, with 3 bases between the two germline ends. From germline, CDR1 is MNHEY and CDR2 SVGEGT. The CDR3 bases are TGTGCCAGCAGTTACCTGGGGGAGCTGTTTTTT. This encodes CASSYLGELFF.

Worth noting for this clone: This CDR3 is also generated by other DNA sequences in the sample. This chain connects TRBV3-1 (or the pseudogene TRBV3-2) to TRBJ1-2; maybe TRBD1 (6 bases). Between the trimmed V and J ends, which lost 1 base and 4 bases, there was a span of 7 bases. This CDR3 is 13 amino acids long. Germline V lookup: CDR1 LGHDT, CDR2 YNNKEL (reference sequence). CDR3 nucleotides: TGTGCCAGCAGCCAAGGGACAGCCTATGGCTACACCTTC. Encoded protein: CASSQGTAYGYTF.

V and J are TRBV28 and TRBJ1-2; 8 bases are shared with TRBD1. The CDR3 spans 18 residues. Germline CDR1 MDHEN, CDR2 SYDVKM. V trimming: 9 bases; J trimming: 5 bases; junction bases outside the gene matches: 23. CDR3 amino acids: CASGPFPGQESRAYGYTF. CDR3 nucleotide sequence: TGTGCCAGTGGTCCTTTCCCGGGACAGGAATCCCGGGCGTATGGCTACACCTTC.

The chain carries TRBV11-2 and TRBJ1-2; D possibly corresponds to TRBD1 (5 bases). The CDR3 runs 14 residues. Per germline, CDR1 SGHAT and CDR2 FQNNGV. V was trimmed by 1 base and J by 5 bases, leaving 11 bases between them. CDR3 DNA sequence: TGTGCCAGCAGCTTAGGGACAATAGGATATGGCTACACCTTC. It encodes CASSLGTIGYGYTF.

The chain couples TRBV7-2 to TRBJ2-7; D is possibly TRBD2 (5 bases). V dropped 4 bases and J dropped 2 bases, with 12 bases sitting between them. Germline lookup yields CDR1 SGHTA and CDR2 FQGNSA. The CDR3 is made up of 14 amino acids. CDR3 protein: CASSSGVTPYEQYF. The CDR3 region has the DNA TGTGCCAGCAGCTCCGGGGTTACTCCCTACGAGCAGTACTTC.

This clone was observed a handful of times. The rearrangement links TRBV7-9 to TRBJ1-6, with D possibly matching TRBD1 (5 bases). This CDR3 is built from 15 residues. V lost 4 bases and J lost 5, with 12 bases in between. Germline CDR1 and CDR2: SEHNR and FQNEAQ (reference sequence). The CDR3 protein is CASSSSSRDNSPLHF. For the CDR3, the DNA is TGTGCCAGCAGCTCGAGTAGCAGGGATAATTCACCCCTCCACTTT.

The chain recombines TRBV6-5 with TRBJ1-1; 8 bases align to TRBD1. CDR3 length equals 13 residues. With 10 bases clipped from V and 0 bases from J, the junction kept 4 bases outside the gene matches. CDR1 MNHEY and CDR2 SVGAGI come from the germline V gene. This CDR3 reads CATRTGMNTEAFF. The CDR3 nucleotides read TGTGCCACCCGGACAGGGATGAACACTGAAGCTTTCTTT.

This clone turned up a few times. This rearrangement joins TRBV7-6 to TRBJ2-3; D may be TRBD1 (6 bases). Trimming removed 1 base at V and 1 base at J, with 9 bases between. CDR3 length equals 15 residues. Germline V gene data show CDR1 as SGHVS and CDR2 as FNYEAQ. CDR3 protein: CASSLVPGGTDTQYF. The DNA of the CDR3 is TGTGCCAGCAGCTTAGTTCCAGGGGGCACAGATACGCAGTATTTT.

V usage is TRBV7-9 and J usage is TRBJ2-5; D perhaps matches TRBD1 (5 bases). Germline loops: CDR1 SEHNR, CDR2 FQNEAQ (reference sequence). V was shortened by 3 bases and J by 1 base, with 6 bases between the two germline ends. This CDR3 spans 13 amino acids. CDR3 DNA sequence: TGTGCCAGCAGCTTGACAGTCCAAGAGACCCAGTACTTC. Protein sequence: CASSLTVQETQYF.

The V gene is TRBV6-5, the J gene TRBJ1-1, with a possible D match to TRBD1 (6 bases). The CDR3 is made up of 15 amino acids. V lost 0 bases, J lost 1 base, and 9 bases lay in between. The germline gives CDR1 MNHEY, CDR2 SVGAGI. DNA of the CDR3: TGTGCCAGCAGTTACTCGGGCAGGGGGAACACTGAAGCTTTCTTT. The encoded protein is CASSYSGRGNTEAFF.

The rearrangement joins TRBV28 to TRBJ1-1; no reliable D call. V dropped 6 bases and J dropped 4 bases, with 18 bases sitting between them. CDR1 is MDHEN, CDR2 SYDVKM, per germline. This CDR3 has 15 amino acids. The CDR3 region is CASSPHSGGSTEAFF. The CDR3 coding sequence is TGTGCCAGCAGCCCTCATTCGGGCGGGAGCACTGAAGCTTTCTTT.

In this sample, this clone turned up a few times. In DNA form, the CDR3 reads TGCGCCAGCAGCCTGGGGGCGGCCTCTAACTATGGCTACACCTTC. Translated, it gives CASSLGAASNYGYTF. The chain joins TRBV4-3 to TRBJ1-2; a possible D gene is TRBD1 (6 bases). This CDR3 has 15 amino acids. The ends were cut back, 4 bases at V and 0 bases at J, with 12 bases in the middle. The germline CDR1 and CDR2 sequences are LGHNA and YSLEER.

V is TRBV5-4 and J is TRBJ2-1; 7 nucleotides agree with TRBD1. The germline V gene has CDR1 SGHNT and CDR2 YYREEE (reference sequence). The CDR3 consists of 13 residues. The trim removed 2 bases at V and 5 bases at J, leaving 1 base unmatched. CDR3 region: CASSLDRDNEQFF. The CDR3 DNA reads as TGTGCCAGCAGCTTAGACAGGGACAATGAGCAGTTCTTC.

The chain uses TRBV7-9 and TRBJ1-1, with D hard to call. Germline values: CDR1 SEHNR, CDR2 FQNEAQ (reference sequence). The CDR3 extends over 14 amino acids. V lost 5 bases, J lost 1 base, and 11 bases lay in between. The CDR3 reads CASSPRPTNTEAFF. CDR3 DNA: TGTGCCAGCAGCCCGAGGCCCACGAACACTGAAGCTTTCTTT.

V and J are TRBV3-1 (or the pseudogene TRBV3-2) and TRBJ2-7; 10 bases fit TRBD2. CDR3 length: 14 residues. V was clipped by 6 bases and J by 2 bases; unmatched bases: 4. The germline V gene encodes CDR1 LGHDT and CDR2 YNNKEL (reference sequence). This CDR3 is CASSLAGGAYEQYF. The CDR3 DNA is TGTGCCAGCAGTTTAGCGGGGGGAGCCTACGAGCAGTACTTC.

This clone was observed a few times. V usage is TRBV5-1 and J usage is TRBJ2-2; 7 nucleotides match TRBD1. CDR1 is SGHRS and CDR2 is YFSETQ in the germline V gene. The CDR3 covers 14 residues. V gave up 1 base and J gave up 4 bases; unmatched junction bases: 1. The CDR3 loop is CASSLWDSTGELFF. The CDR3 nucleotides read TGCGCCAGCAGCTTGTGGGACAGCACCGGGGAGCTGTTTTTT.

The chain recombines TRBV4-1 with TRBJ1-5; tentative D call: TRBD1 (5 bases). Trimming stripped 2 bases from V and 3 bases from J, with 17 bases between. This CDR3 contains 17 residues. The germline CDR1 and CDR2 sequences are MGHRA and YSYEKL. CDR3 amino acids: CASSQSFDSLTNQPQHF. The CDR3 nucleotides read TGCGCCAGCAGCCAAAGTTTCGACAGCCTGACCAATCAGCCCCAGCATTTT.

V and J are TRBV20-1 and TRBJ1-2, with D possibly TRBD1 on 6 matching bases. The CDR3 sequence is 11 residues long. Between the trimmed V and J ends, which lost 7 bases and 5 bases, there was a span of 11 bases. Germline CDR1 reads DFQATT; CDR2 reads SNEGSKA (reference sequence). CDR3 DNA: TGCAGTGGGGCAGGGGTTTATGGCTACACCTTC. Translating gives CSGAGVYGYTF.

The V and J genes are TRBV6-1 and TRBJ2-5; TRBD2 agrees at 8 bases. Trimming at V came to 3 bases and at J to 2 bases, leaving 5 bases not matched to a gene. This CDR3 is built from 15 residues. Looked up from germline, CDR1 is MNHNS and CDR2 is SASEGT. The CDR3 DNA reads TGTGCCAGCAGTGACGGGAGGGGGGCTCAAGAGACCCAGTACTTC. Encoded protein: CASSDGRGAQETQYF.

The chain links TRBV15 to TRBJ1-3, with D hard to call. V lost 5 bases, J lost 1 base, and 18 bases lay in between. The CDR3 extends over 17 amino acids. Germline V gives CDR1 LNHNV, CDR2 YYDKDF (reference sequence). The CDR3, as DNA: TGTGCCACCAGCCCTAAAAGGACTTTAATTTCTGGAAACACCATATATTTT. Its protein product is CATSPKRTLISGNTIYF.

The genes are TRBV7-2 and TRBJ2-2; D is uncertain. This CDR3 comprises 14 residues. The V end was cut by 5 bases, the J end by 4 bases, with 11 bases between. Germline-derived CDR1 and CDR2 are SGHTA and FQGNSA. The CDR3 coding sequence is TGTGCCAGCAGCCCGAGCGTGACCACCGGGGAGCTGTTTTTT. It yields the protein CASSPSVTTGELFF.

A note on this clone: The sample contains more than one DNA sequence encoding this CDR3. This rearrangement joins TRBV6-6 to TRBJ2-7, with D perhaps matching TRBD2 (5 bases). The CDR3 spans 14 residues. Germline V gives CDR1 MNHNY, CDR2 SVGAGI (reference sequence). Trimming pared 0 bases from V and 3 bases from J, leaving 9 bases between. CDR3 nucleotide sequence: TGTGCCAGCAGTTACTCGGCGGGTTTCTACGAGCAGTACTTC. It yields the protein CASSYSAGFYEQYF.

The chain has TRBV7-9 and TRBJ1-4; D uncertain. V was pared by 5 bases and J by 0 bases, with 10 bases between. Germline loops: CDR1 SEHNR, CDR2 FQNEAQ (reference sequence). This CDR3 has 15 amino acids. This chain's CDR3 is CASSPGGATNEKLFF. CDR3 nucleotides: TGTGCCAGCAGCCCAGGAGGTGCAACTAATGAAAAACTGTTTTTT.